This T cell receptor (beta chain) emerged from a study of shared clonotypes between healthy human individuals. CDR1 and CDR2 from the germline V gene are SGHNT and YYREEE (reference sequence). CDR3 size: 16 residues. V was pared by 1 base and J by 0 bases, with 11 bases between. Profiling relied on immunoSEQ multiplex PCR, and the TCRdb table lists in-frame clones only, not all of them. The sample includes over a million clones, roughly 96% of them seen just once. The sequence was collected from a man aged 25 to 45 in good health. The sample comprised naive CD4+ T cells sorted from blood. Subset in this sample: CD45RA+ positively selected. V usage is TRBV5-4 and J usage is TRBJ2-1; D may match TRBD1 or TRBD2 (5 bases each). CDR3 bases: TGTGCCAGCAGCTTGAGGTCAGGGAGCTCCTACAATGAGCAGTTCTTC. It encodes CASSLRSGSSYNEQFF. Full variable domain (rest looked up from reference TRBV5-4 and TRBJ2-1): ETGVTQSPTHLIKTRGQQVTLRCSSQSGHNTVSWYQQALGQGPQFIFQYYREEENGRGNFPPRFSGLQFPNYSSELNVNALELDDSALYLCASSLRSGSSYNEQFFGPGTRLTVL.